This T cell receptor (beta chain) is from a study of OX40 agonist ivuxolimab in advanced cancers. In the study overall: It was permissible to have had prior anti-PD-1, anti-PD-L1 or anti-CTLA-4 therapy, and about 40% had some.

Data came from immunoSEQ multiplex PCR; TCRdb stores just in-frame clones and leaves some out. The profile shows around 35,000 clones, roughly 77% of them singletons. CDR1 is LGHNA and CDR2 is YSLEER in the germline V gene. This CDR3 spans 15 amino acids. V lost 0 bases and J lost 4, with 12 bases in between. This specimen was CD4+ or CD8+ T cells sorted from blood, taken in a trial of the OX40 agonist ivuxolimab. The genes are TRBV4-3 and TRBJ1-1, with a possible D match to TRBD1 (6 bases). The receptor's source is an adult with an advanced solid tumor such as melanoma, head and neck, liver or kidney cancer. The CDR3 DNA follows: TGCGCCAGCAGCCAAGATCAGGGGCTCCGCACTGAAGCTTTCTTT. Translating gives CASSQDQGLRTEAFF.